This T cell receptor (beta chain) was sequenced for a study of T cells in narcolepsy. V was pared by 7 bases and J by 2 bases, with 16 bases between. Per germline, CDR1 SGDLS and CDR2 YYNGEE. This CDR3 has 15 residues. Using immunoSEQ multiplex PCR, the repertoire was profiled, and TCRdb retains in-frame clones only, with some absent. The table lists 27,000 or so clones, around nine tenths of them singletons. The V and J genes are TRBV9 and TRBJ1-3, with D possibly TRBD1 on 6 matching bases. The TCR originated in a human donor with narcolepsy. Sequenced: CD45RA- memory CD4+ T cells from PBMCs. CDR3 DNA sequence: TGTGCCAGCTCCAAGGGGGGCGTCGCTGGAAACACCATATATTTT. It specifies CASSKGGVAGNTIYF.